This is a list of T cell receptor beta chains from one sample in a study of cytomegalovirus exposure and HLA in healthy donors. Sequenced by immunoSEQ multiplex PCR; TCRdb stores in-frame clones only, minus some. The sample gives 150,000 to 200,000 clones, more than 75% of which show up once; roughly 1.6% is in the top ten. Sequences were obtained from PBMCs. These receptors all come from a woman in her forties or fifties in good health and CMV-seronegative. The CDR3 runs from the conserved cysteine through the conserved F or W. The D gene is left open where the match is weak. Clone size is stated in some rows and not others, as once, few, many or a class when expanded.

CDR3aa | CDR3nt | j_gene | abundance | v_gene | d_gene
CAISESGNEKLFF | TGTGCCATCAGTGAGTCCGGGAATGAAAAACTGTTTTTT | TRBJ1-4 | - | TRBV10-3 | -
CASSSELQGFGNTIYF | TGTGCCAGCTCATCCGAACTACAAGGATTCGGAAACACCATATATTTT | TRBJ1-3 | - | TRBV18 | -
CASSVVWGQGANEQFF | TGTGCCAGCAGCGTAGTTTGGGGACAGGGGGCAAATGAGCAGTTCTTC | TRBJ2-1 | once | TRBV9 | TRBD1
CASSWETGSNYGYTF | TGCGCCAGCAGCTGGGAGACAGGGTCTAACTATGGCTACACCTTC | TRBJ1-2 | - | TRBV5-1 | TRBD1
CASSLGLGQGIGEQFF | TGCGCCAGCAGCTTGGGATTGGGACAGGGGATTGGGGAGCAGTTCTTC | TRBJ2-1 | - | TRBV5-1 | TRBD1
CASSRTGGTDTQYF | TGTGCCAGCAGCCGGACAGGGGGAACAGATACGCAGTATTTT | TRBJ2-3 | - | TRBV7-9 | TRBD1
CASSQVSGLSYGYTF | TGCGCCAGCAGCCAAGTATCCGGGTTGTCCTATGGCTACACCTTC | TRBJ1-2 | - | TRBV4-3 | -
CASSLDGGPQPQHF | TGTGCCAGCAGCTTAGACGGGGGGCCTCAGCCCCAGCATTTT | TRBJ1-5 | once | TRBV7-9 | -
CASSPLTPSGEYEQYF | TGTGCCAGCAGCCCTCTTACACCTAGCGGGGAATACGAGCAGTACTTC | TRBJ2-7 | - | TRBV4-2 | TRBD2
CASSYTAGREKLFF | TGTGCCAGCAGTTACACGGCAGGGAGGGAAAAACTGTTTTTT | TRBJ1-4 | - | TRBV6-6 | -
CASSVDDRRSGNTIYF | TGTGCCAGCAGCGTAGACGATCGGAGATCCGGAAACACCATATATTTT | TRBJ1-3 | - | TRBV9 | -
CASSAIAGQPTDTQYF | TGTGCCAGCAGCGCGATAGCGGGCCAACCGACAGATACGCAGTATTTT | TRBJ2-3 | few | TRBV9 | TRBD2
CASSLVGREYGYTF | TGTGCCAGCAGTTTGGTGGGCAGGGAATATGGCTACACCTTC | TRBJ1-2 | once | TRBV27 | -
CASSLLPQTSGGLIGELFF | TGTGCCAGCAGCTTATTACCCCAGACTAGCGGGGGGTTGATCGGGGAGCTGTTTTTT | TRBJ2-2 | - | TRBV7-6 | TRBD2
CASSITASYEQYF | TGTGCCAGTAGTATCACAGCCTCCTACGAGCAGTACTTC | TRBJ2-7 | - | TRBV19 | -
CASSSGQGAETQYF | TGTGCCAGCAGCTCCGGACAGGGAGCAGAGACCCAGTACTTC | TRBJ2-5 | - | TRBV11-1 | TRBD1
CASSLSRLATYNEQFF | TGTGCCAGCAGCTTATCCCGGCTAGCGACCTACAATGAGCAGTTCTTC | TRBJ2-1 | - | TRBV11-2 | -
CASNVGLAGNYEQYF | TGTGCCAGCAACGTTGGACTAGCGGGAAACTACGAGCAGTACTTC | TRBJ2-7 | - | TRBV6-1 | TRBD2
CASMWPNTGELFF | TGTGCCAGTATGTGGCCAAACACCGGGGAGCTGTTTTTT | TRBJ2-2 | - | TRBV19 | -
CASSPRPTLAAFNEQFF | TGTGCCAGCAGCCCACGTCCCACACTAGCGGCATTCAATGAGCAGTTCTTC | TRBJ2-1 | once | TRBV4-2 | TRBD2
CASSLALKNTQYF | TGTGCTAGCAGCTTAGCCCTAAAAAATACGCAGTATTTT | TRBJ2-3 | - | TRBV7-7 | -
CASRFDRGNTGELFF | TGTGCCAGCAGATTCGACAGGGGAAACACCGGGGAGCTGTTTTTT | TRBJ2-2 | - | TRBV7-3 | TRBD1